Shown below are 30 T cell receptor beta chains from a single sample sequenced in a study of T cell changes during pregnancy in multiple sclerosis. Data came from immunoSEQ multiplex PCR; TCRdb stores just in-frame clones and leaves some out. The repertoire consists of around 66,000 clones, with 75% to 95% occurring once and the leading ten covering 1% to 1.5%. This sample comprised peripheral blood, obtained after pregnancy. These receptors all come from a female donor in good health, enrolled as a control in a pregnancy study.

The chain has TRBV14 and TRBJ1-6, with a possible D match to TRBD1 (6 bases). V dropped 6 bases and J dropped 10 bases, with 13 bases sitting between them. Looked up from germline, CDR1 is SGHDN and CDR2 is FVKESK. CDR3 size: 13 residues. The CDR3 DNA reads as TGTGCCAGCAGTCTACAGGGAGGGTCACCCCTCCACTTT. Translating gives CASSLQGGSPLHF.

The rearrangement uses TRBV27 and TRBJ1-5; D unclear. The CDR3 has 14 amino acids. Trimming took 3 bases from V and 3 from J, leaving 9 bases between them. Germline V gene sequence: CDR1 MNHEY, CDR2 SMNVEV (reference sequence). The CDR3 here is CASSFVAFNQPQHF. The DNA for the CDR3 is TGTGCCAGCAGTTTCGTAGCGTTCAATCAGCCCCAGCATTTT.

The CDR3 spells CASSRTPLYNYGYTF. CDR3 in DNA: TGTGCCAGCAGCCGAACCCCGCTATATAACTATGGCTACACCTTC. The V call is TRBV6-5, the J call TRBJ1-2; D call uncertain. V lost 6 bases and J lost 1, with 15 bases in between. The CDR3 runs to 15 residues. Germline CDR1 and CDR2: MNHEY and SVGAGI.

This chain uses TRBV11-2 with TRBJ1-1; 10 bases match TRBD1. Germline loops: CDR1 SGHAT, CDR2 FQNNGV. The V and J ends lost 4 bases and 3 bases, in that order; junction bases with no gene match: 11. The CDR3 runs 17 residues. The CDR3 region is CASSSDRGAGWYTEAFF. The CDR3 coding sequence is TGTGCCAGCAGCTCGGACAGGGGGGCTGGGTGGTACACTGAAGCTTTCTTT.

The rearrangement joins TRBV23-1 to TRBJ2-7; D possibly corresponds to TRBD1 (6 bases). TRBV23-1 is given ORF status, its function remaining uncertain. The CDR3 loop spans 14 amino acids. V was pared by 3 bases and J by 3 bases, with 12 bases between. Here the CDR3 DNA reads TGCGCCAGCAGTCATACAGGGTTCGTCTACGAGCAGTACTTC. Its translation: CASSHTGFVYEQYF.

This chain connects TRBV5-1 to TRBJ2-3; no firm D call. This CDR3 is 14 amino acids long. Germline CDR1 and CDR2: SGHRS and YFSETQ. V gave up 0 bases and J gave up 1 base, with 6 bases separating them. The CDR3 spells CASSLGSGTDTQYF. CDR3 bases: TGCGCCAGCAGCTTGGGGTCAGGCACAGATACGCAGTATTTT.

V gene TRBV7-9 combines with J gene TRBJ2-5; weak D call: TRBD1 (5 bases). CDR3 length equals 13 residues. CDR1 and CDR2 from the germline V gene are SEHNR and FQNEAQ (reference sequence). The V end was cut by 5 bases, the J end by 3 bases, with 10 bases between. This chain's CDR3 is CASSPLGEETQYF. The CDR3, as DNA: TGTGCCAGCAGCCCCTTAGGGGAAGAGACCCAGTACTTC.

The V gene is TRBV7-3, the J gene TRBJ1-3; D is perhaps TRBD1 (6 bases). Trimming shortened V by 5 bases and J by 4 bases, and 18 bases separated the two germline ends. Germline-derived CDR1 and CDR2 are SGHTA and FQGTGA. The CDR3 is made up of 16 amino acids. The CDR3 DNA is TGTGCCAGCAGCGATTATACCGGGACACTAGGAAACACCATATATTTT. It specifies CASSDYTGTLGNTIYF.

The chain carries TRBV27 and TRBJ1-1; TRBD1 is a possible D gene (5 bases). CDR1 and CDR2 (germline): MNHEY, SMNVEV (reference sequence). The V end was cut by 7 bases, the J end by 1 base, with 10 bases between. The CDR3 is 13 residues long. The CDR3 DNA is TGTGCCAGCACCCTCGGGGGGAACACTGAAGCTTTCTTT. Its translation is CASTLGGNTEAFF.

This clone was seen once. The V and J genes are TRBV6-5 and TRBJ1-1, with unresolved D. The length of the CDR3 is 12 residues. Germline CDR1 is MNHEY and CDR2 is SVGAGI. Deletions cut 8 bases from V and 13 bases from J, with 20 bases between. In DNA, the CDR3 is TGTGCCAGCTCTCGAGGCGGGGAAGTTGGTTTCTTT. Protein product: CASSRGGEVGFF.

This chain joins TRBV11-3 and TRBJ1-1; D not certain. The germline CDR1 and CDR2 sequences are SGHNT and YENEEA. The V end lost 5 bases, the J end lost 6 bases, and 13 bases lay between the germline ends. The CDR3 loop spans 13 amino acids. The CDR3 region has the DNA TGTGCCAGCAGCCCCTCTCGTACAGCTGAAGCTTTCTTT. Protein sequence: CASSPSRTAEAFF.

This sequence joins TRBV7-2 and TRBJ2-7, with D possibly TRBD1 on 6 matching bases. The ends were cut back, 5 bases at V and 0 bases at J, with 14 bases in the middle. The CDR3 totals 15 residues. Germline CDR1 is SGHTA and CDR2 is FQGNSA. The CDR3 sequence is CASSHRTGSSYEQYF. CDR3 nucleotide sequence: TGTGCCAGCAGCCACCGTACAGGGAGCTCCTACGAGCAGTACTTC.

V and J are TRBV7-2 and TRBJ1-4, with TRBD1 matching over 10 bases. This CDR3 region has 14 residues. The germline V gene has CDR1 SGHTA and CDR2 FQGNSA. J lost 7 bases, V lost 4 bases, and 3 bases had no gene match. The CDR3, as DNA: TGTGCCAGCAGCTCGGGACAGGGGAGTGAAAAACTGTTTTTT. Its protein product is CASSSGQGSEKLFF. Using reference TRBV7-2 and TRBJ1-4 for the parts outside the CDR3, the full variable domain is GAGVSQSPSNKVTEKGKDVELRCDPISGHTALYWYRQSLGQGLEFLIYFQGNSAPDKSGLPSDRFSAERTGGSVSTLTIQRTQQEDSAVYLCASSSGQGSEKLFFGSGTQLSVL.

This clone showed up just a few times. The rearrangement joins TRBV6-5 to TRBJ1-1; tentatively, D is TRBD1 (5 bases). The CDR3 is 11 residues long. The V end lost 5 bases, the J end lost 6 bases, and 7 bases lay between the germline ends. CDR1 MNHEY and CDR2 SVGAGI come from the germline V gene. Here the CDR3 DNA reads TGTGCCAGCAGTAGGGGCTCTGAAGCTTTCTTT. Protein product: CASSRGSEAFF.

The chain recombines TRBV28 with TRBJ1-4; 7 nucleotides match TRBD1. Germline V gives CDR1 MDHEN, CDR2 SYDVKM. The V segment lost 0 bases and the J segment 4 bases; nucleotides outside the gene matches: 14. The CDR3 spans 19 residues. The CDR3 sequence: CASSLCTIGKTGCNEKLFF. The CDR3 DNA sequence: TGTGCCAGCAGTTTATGCACGATAGGGAAGACAGGGTGTAATGAAAAACTGTTTTTT.

The chain carries TRBV7-2 and TRBJ2-7; TRBD2 agrees at 7 bases. The CDR3 consists of 14 residues. V lost 7 bases to trimming and J lost 5 bases; unmatched junction nucleotides: 11. Germline V gene lookup returns CDR1 SGHTA and CDR2 FQGNSA. CDR3 amino acids: CASTHKTSTHEQYF. DNA of the CDR3: TGTGCCAGCACCCATAAGACTAGCACCCACGAGCAGTACTTC.

The CDR3 loop reads CASRDIGLAKNIQYF. The CDR3 DNA is TGTGCCAGCCGGGACATCGGACTAGCCAAAAACATTCAGTACTTC. This rearrangement joins TRBV6-1 to TRBJ2-4; D may be TRBD1 (6 bases). From germline, CDR1 is MNHNS and CDR2 SASEGT. CDR3 length equals 15 residues. V was cut by 8 bases and J by 0 bases, with 14 bases left in between.

This chain joins TRBV2 and TRBJ1-2, with TRBD1 identical over 8 bases. J gave up 2 bases and V 7 bases, and 3 bases lay outside the gene matches. The CDR3 covers 13 residues. Per germline, CDR1 SNHLY and CDR2 FYNNEI. The chain's CDR3 is CASTWTGNYGYTF. The CDR3 nucleotides are TGTGCCAGCACATGGACAGGGAACTATGGCTACACCTTC.

This rearrangement joins TRBV27 to TRBJ1-2; 8 bases align to TRBD1. The CDR3 is 16 amino acids. V lost 3 bases and J lost 0; bases outside the gene matches: 6. Germline V CDR1 and CDR2: MNHEY, SMNVEV (reference sequence). The CDR3, as DNA: TGTGCCAGCAGTTTCAGGGGGCACCCTTCTAACTATGGCTACACCTTC. Its translation: CASSFRGHPSNYGYTF.

The CDR3 reads CASSYGTSGDTDTQYF. Here the CDR3 DNA reads TGCGCCAGCAGCTACGGGACTAGCGGGGACACAGATACGCAGTATTTT. This sequence joins TRBV5-1 and TRBJ2-3, with 13 positions matching TRBD2. Germline V gene lookup returns CDR1 SGHRS and CDR2 YFSETQ. The CDR3 covers 16 residues. After removal of 3 bases from V and 2 bases from J, the junction contained 3 bases not matched to a gene.

The chain couples TRBV4-3 to TRBJ2-3; 8 bases match TRBD2. The CDR3 totals 16 residues. Germline V gene lookup returns CDR1 LGHNA and CDR2 YSLEER. V dropped 4 bases and J dropped 5; count of bases not matched to a gene: 11. This CDR3 is CASSRKYGGEQDTQYF. CDR3 in DNA: TGCGCCAGCAGCCGGAAATACGGGGGGGAACAAGATACGCAGTATTTT.

The J gene is TRBJ1-1, the V gene TRBV6-5; D uncertain. From germline, CDR1 is MNHEY and CDR2 SVGAGI. This CDR3 is 14 amino acids long. Trimming took 7 bases from V and 0 from J, leaving 12 bases between them. The CDR3 here is CASKVRHLNTEAFF. The CDR3 DNA is TGTGCCAGCAAAGTGAGGCATCTGAACACTGAAGCTTTCTTT.

The chain uses TRBV6-5 and TRBJ1-2; 7 bases are shared with TRBD1. Germline CDR1 is MNHEY and CDR2 is SVGAGI. The trim removed 5 bases at V and 6 bases at J, leaving 3 bases unmatched. The CDR3 is 12 residues long. Written as DNA, the CDR3 is TGTGCCAGCAGTCCCGGGACAGATGGCTACACCTTC. Encoded protein: CASSPGTDGYTF.

The CDR3 loop is CASSQQQGTGETQYF. The CDR3 coding sequence is TGTGCCAGCAGCCAACAACAGGGGACTGGAGAGACCCAGTACTTC. This chain uses TRBV4-2 with TRBJ2-5; tentative D call: TRBD1 (7 bases). V gave up 2 bases and J gave up 4 bases, with 14 bases separating them. This CDR3 is built from 15 residues. The germline V gene encodes CDR1 LGHNA and CDR2 YNFKEQ.

This clone was seen more than once but under ten times. The CDR3 nucleotides are TGTGCCTGGAGTCCTCTTAGCCAGGGGACTGAAGCTTTCTTT. Translation gives CAWSPLSQGTEAFF. The J gene is TRBJ1-1, the V gene TRBV30; D is perhaps TRBD1 (6 bases). CDR3 size: 14 residues. V dropped 2 bases and J dropped 5 bases, with 15 bases sitting between them. Germline V gives CDR1 GTSNPN, CDR2 SVGIG (reference sequence).

The genes are TRBV2 and TRBJ2-1, with 7 positions matching TRBD2. CDR3 size: 14 residues. In germline, CDR1 is SNHLY, CDR2 FYNNEI. V was clipped by 4 bases and J by 2 bases; unmatched bases: 2. The CDR3, as DNA: TGTGCCAGCAGTGGCGGGGGAACCTACAATGAGCAGTTCTTC. Translation: CASSGGGTYNEQFF.

This chain links TRBV6-5 with TRBJ1-1; 9 nucleotides line up with TRBD1. J was trimmed by 4 bases and V by 5 bases; bases with no gene match: 8. This CDR3 contains 15 residues. CDR1 is MNHEY and CDR2 is SVGAGI in the germline V gene. This CDR3 reads CASSPQGQGVTEAFF. CDR3 in DNA: TGTGCCAGCAGTCCTCAGGGACAGGGCGTCACTGAAGCTTTCTTT.

Only one count was recorded for this clone. The chain joins TRBV7-2 to TRBJ1-1, with D unclear. Germline CDR1 reads SGHTA; CDR2 reads FQGNSA. Between the trimmed V and J ends, which lost 5 bases and 4 bases, there was a span of 20 bases. The CDR3 covers 16 residues. The CDR3 is CASSEDATRVVTEAFF. The CDR3 nucleotides are TGTGCCAGCAGCGAAGACGCAACGAGGGTAGTCACTGAAGCTTTCTTT.

The V and J genes are TRBV7-2 and TRBJ1-2; D possibly corresponds to TRBD1 (5 bases). This CDR3 spans 14 amino acids. The germline gives CDR1 SGHTA, CDR2 FQGNSA. The V and J ends lost 2 bases and 3 bases respectively, with 10 bases between them. CDR3 DNA sequence: TGTGCCAGCAGCTTACAGACAGAGGACTATGGCTACACCTTC. It codes for CASSLQTEDYGYTF.

This chain uses TRBV5-6 with TRBJ2-7; 7 positions match TRBD1. CDR3 size: 12 residues. CDR1 is SGHDT, CDR2 YYEEEE, per germline. The junction had 8 bases not matched to a gene; V was cut back by 4 bases and J by 10 bases. CDR3 sequence reads: CASSQTGRGQYF. The CDR3 nucleotides read TGTGCCAGCAGCCAGACAGGGCGAGGTCAGTACTTC.